These 20 T cell receptor beta chains were sequenced from one sample in a study of shared clonotypes between healthy human individuals. This table comes from immunoSEQ multiplex PCR, and its TCRdb copy is limited to in-frame clones, with some not included. The sample lists around 2.3 million clones, approximately 94% occurring once. The sample taken for sequencing was naive CD4+ T cells sorted from blood. Stated subset: CD45RA+ positively selected. The receptor source for this set is a man in his late teens or twenties in good health.

This chain joins TRBV5-1 and TRBJ1-5, with D unresolved. The germline V and J ends were trimmed by 1 base and 0 bases, with 11 bases remaining between them. The CDR3 covers 16 residues. Germline V gene data show CDR1 as SGHRS and CDR2 as YFSETQ. CDR3 loop: CASSLPITNSNQPQHF. The CDR3, as DNA: TGCGCCAGCAGCTTGCCAATAACCAATAGCAATCAGCCCCAGCATTTT.

This clone was found once. The chain has TRBV10-2 and TRBJ2-2; possibly TRBD1 or TRBD2 for D (5 bases each). The CDR3 has 15 residues. V was clipped by 6 bases and J by 0 bases, with 11 bases between them. Germline CDR1 and CDR2: WSHSY and SAAADI. In nucleotides, the CDR3 is TGCGCCAGCAGCCGGGGCCTAGCGAACACCGGGGAGCTGTTTTTT. It yields the protein CASSRGLANTGELFF.

The chain joins TRBV11-2 to TRBJ2-7; D might be TRBD2 (6 bases). Per germline, CDR1 SGHAT and CDR2 FQNNGV. The CDR3 covers 13 residues. V was clipped by 6 bases and J by 5 bases, with 14 bases between them. The chain's CDR3 is CASRTVGGHEQYF. As DNA, the CDR3 is TGTGCCAGCAGAACCGTTGGAGGGCACGAGCAGTACTTC. Looking up the rest from reference TRBV11-2 and TRBJ2-7 gives the full variable domain: EAGVAQSPRYKIIEKRQSVAFWCNPISGHATLYWYQQILGQGPKLLIQFQNNGVVDDSQLPKDRFSAERLKGVDSTLKIQPAKLEDSAVYLCASRTVGGHEQYFGPGTRLTVT.

Note on this clone: One end of the junction fails to match germline, which may point to a read error. The V gene is TRBV10-3, the J gene TRBJ1-2, with D hard to call. Germline V gene data show CDR1 as ENHRY and CDR2 as SYGVKD. This CDR3 spans 13 amino acids. The CDR3 region is CAIREATNCGYTF. The CDR3 coding sequence is TGTGCCATCAGGGAAGCTACTAACTGTGGCTACACCTTC.

The gene calls are TRBV11-1 and TRBJ2-1; 9 nucleotides agree with TRBD2. Trimming removed 2 bases from V and 10 bases from J; junction bases left unmatched: 15. CDR3 length: 17 residues. Germline-derived CDR1 and CDR2 are SGHAT and FQDESV (reference sequence). The DNA for the CDR3 is TGTGCCAGCAGCTTAACCCCGGCTAGCGGGGTGGCGCAGGAGCAGTTCTTC. It yields the protein CASSLTPASGVAQEQFF. Full variable domain (remainder filled in from reference TRBV11-1 and TRBJ2-1): EAEVAQSPRYKITEKSQAVAFWCDPISGHATLYWYRQILGQGPELLVQFQDESVVDDSQLPKDRFSAERLKGVDSTLKIQPAELGDSAMYLCASSLTPASGVAQEQFFGPGTRLTVL.

The chain couples TRBV2 to TRBJ1-1; maybe TRBD1 (6 bases). V lost 11 bases to trimming and J lost 1 base, with 14 bases between them. This CDR3 is 13 amino acids long. Per the germline V gene, CDR1 is SNHLY and CDR2 is FYNNEI. CDR3 protein: CAGRQEKNTEAFF. The DNA of the CDR3 is TGTGCCGGACGACAGGAGAAGAACACTGAAGCTTTCTTT.

This chain uses TRBV5-4 with TRBJ1-6; D is uncertain. The V end was cut by 0 bases, the J end by 7 bases, with 8 bases between. CDR1 SGHNT and CDR2 YYREEE come from the germline V gene (reference sequence). The CDR3 totals 14 residues. Here the CDR3 reads CASSLVEGNSPLHF. CDR3 bases: TGTGCCAGCAGCTTGGTGGAAGGGAATTCACCCCTCCACTTT.

The count of this clone is one. Other DNA sequences in this specimen translate into the identical CDR3. This sequence joins TRBV7-8 and TRBJ2-5, with D hard to call. CDR3 size: 13 residues. V was shortened by 1 base and J by 5 bases, with 8 bases between the two germline ends. Germline CDR1 is SGHVS and CDR2 is FQNEAQ. DNA for the CDR3: TGTGCCAGCAGCTTAGACCGAGCGGAGACCCAGTACTTC. It encodes CASSLDRAETQYF.

The chain is built from TRBV19 and TRBJ2-7; a possible D gene is TRBD2 (6 bases). The germline V and J ends were trimmed by 6 bases and 8 bases, with 11 bases remaining between them. The CDR3 length is 11 residues. Germline V gene lookup returns CDR1 LNHDA and CDR2 SQIVND (reference sequence). The CDR3 DNA follows: TGTGCCAGTAGCGGGGGTCCCCAGCAGTACTTC. Translated, it gives CASSGGPQQYF. The full variable domain, completed using reference TRBV19 and TRBJ2-7, is DGGITQSPKYLFRKEGQNVTLSCEQNLNHDAMYWYRQDPGQGLRLIYYSQIVNDFQKGDIAEGYSVSREKKESFPLTVTSAQKNPTAFYLCASSGGPQQYFGPGTRLTVT.

This clone was seen only once. The chain uses TRBV7-8 and TRBJ2-5; the match to TRBD2 covers 9 bases. This CDR3 region has 15 residues. Losses at the gene ends were 6 bases for V and 0 bases for J; bases not matched to a gene: 5. CDR1 SGHVS and CDR2 FQNEAQ come from the germline V gene. The CDR3 nucleotides read TGTGCCAGCAGTAGAGGACTAGCGTACCAAGAGACCCAGTACTTC. Protein product: CASSRGLAYQETQYF.

This clone has a single count. The gene calls are TRBV6-5 and TRBJ2-2; weak D call: TRBD2 (6 bases). CDR3 size: 14 residues. CDR1 is MNHEY and CDR2 is SVGAGI in the germline V gene. V dropped 4 bases and J dropped 3 bases, with 9 bases sitting between them. CDR3 loop: CASSSGGHTGELFF. CDR3 in DNA: TGTGCCAGCAGTTCCGGAGGGCACACCGGGGAGCTGTTTTTT.

This clone was recorded only once. This sequence joins TRBV4-3 and TRBJ2-3; D might be TRBD2 (6 bases). The germline V and J ends were trimmed by 1 base and 2 bases, with 16 bases remaining between them. This CDR3 is built from 17 residues. Germline values: CDR1 LGHNA, CDR2 YSLEER. CDR3 region: CASSQVPWDSYTDTQYF. CDR3 bases: TGCGCCAGCAGCCAAGTACCCTGGGACTCTTACACAGATACGCAGTATTTT.

This clone was detected a few times. Other DNA sequences from this sample encode an identical CDR3 as well. This chain links TRBV5-1 with TRBJ1-1; the match to TRBD1 covers 8 bases. V dropped 3 bases and J dropped 0; count of bases not matched to a gene: 1. The germline gives CDR1 SGHRS, CDR2 YFSETQ. The CDR3 extends over 14 amino acids. CDR3 sequence (DNA): TGCGCCAGCAGCTCGGACAGGGTGAACACTGAAGCTTTCTTT. Its protein product is CASSSDRVNTEAFF.

On this clone: This sample includes further DNA sequences coding for the same CDR3. The chain employs TRBV6-5 and TRBJ2-3; TRBD2 might be the D (5 bases). CDR3 length: 11 amino acids. CDR1 and CDR2 from the germline V gene are MNHEY and SVGAGI. V dropped 7 bases and J dropped 6 bases, with 8 bases sitting between them. CDR3 amino acids: CASTRGDTQYF. The CDR3 DNA sequence: TGTGCCAGCACCCGCGGGGATACGCAGTATTTT.

The CDR3: CASSGANTEAFF. The CDR3 nucleotides are TGTGCCAGCAGTGGGGCGAACACTGAAGCTTTCTTT. The chain couples TRBV2 to TRBJ1-1; D call uncertain. The V end lost 4 bases, the J end lost 1 base, and 4 bases lay between the germline ends. CDR1 SNHLY and CDR2 FYNNEI come from the germline V gene. This CDR3 is built from 12 residues.

The V call is TRBV4-1, the J call TRBJ1-1, with TRBD1 matching over 7 bases. V lost 6 bases and J lost 1; bases outside the gene matches: 5. In germline, CDR1 is MGHRA, CDR2 YSYEKL. This CDR3 has 14 residues. The CDR3 here is CASRPGTANTEAFF. Written as DNA, the CDR3 is TGCGCCAGCAGGCCCGGGACAGCGAACACTGAAGCTTTCTTT.

V and J are TRBV6-5 and TRBJ1-1, with D maybe TRBD1 (6 bases). Per the germline V gene, CDR1 is MNHEY and CDR2 is SVGAGI. This CDR3 spans 15 amino acids. The V gene lost 5 bases and the J gene lost 0 bases, with 13 bases spanning the gap. This CDR3 reads CASSRGAGVNTEAFF. CDR3 nucleotides: TGTGCCAGCAGTCGGGGGGCAGGGGTGAACACTGAAGCTTTCTTT.

V gene TRBV5-4 combines with J gene TRBJ2-5; 9 positions match TRBD2. Germline V lookup: CDR1 SGHNT, CDR2 YYREEE (reference sequence). Losses at the gene ends were 3 bases for V and 3 bases for J; bases not matched to a gene: 3. This CDR3 comprises 14 residues. CDR3 nucleotide sequence: TGTGCCAGCAGCTCAGCGGGGGGTAAAGAGACCCAGTACTTC. It codes for CASSSAGGKETQYF.

In DNA, the CDR3 is TGTGCCAGCAGGCCGATGGGGCTCGCCAACTACGAGCAGTACTTC. Encoded protein: CASRPMGLANYEQYF. The rearrangement joins TRBV27 to TRBJ2-7, with a weak D call TRBD1 (5 bases). CDR3 length: 15 amino acids. The germline V and J ends were trimmed by 6 bases and 3 bases, with 18 bases remaining between them. Per the germline V gene, CDR1 is MNHEY and CDR2 is SMNVEV (reference sequence).

V and J are TRBV28 and TRBJ1-2, with TRBD1 matching over 10 bases. V was clipped by 1 base and J by 12 bases; unmatched bases: 8. This CDR3 comprises 14 residues. Germline lookup yields CDR1 MDHEN and CDR2 SYDVKM. CDR3 sequence (DNA): TGTGCCAGCAGTTTATCACGACAGGGGGCGGCTCACACCTTC. Amino acid sequence: CASSLSRQGAAHTF.